This T cell receptor (beta chain) came from a study of naive and memory T cell subsets. Ligated cDNA underwent four rounds of PCR with nested alpha and beta constant region primers and SP2. MiXCR was run by TCRdb on the 5' RACE reads, yielding one entry per CDR3 protein. This table has about 62,000 distinct CDR3 sequences, 6% to 8.5% appearing once. TCR cDNA received a 3' ligated oligonucleotide that carried a UMI. CDR3 size: 15 residues. Germline CDR1 reads MRHNA; CDR2 reads SNTAGT. Trimming removed 0 bases from V and 6 bases from J; junction bases left unmatched: 0. This clonotype occurred many times.

J is TRBJ2-1 and V is TRBV6-4; 12 bases map to TRBD2. This clonotype was sampled from a female donor in good health. The CDR3 region is CASSDSTSGSNEQFF. CDR3 coding DNA: TGTGCCAGCAGTGACTCGACTAGCGGGAGCAATGAGCAGTTCTTC.